The 29 T cell receptor beta chains listed next were all sequenced from one sample in a study of regulatory T cells in long-lasting Graves disease. Arm-PCR with iRepertoire HTBI primers amplified the CDR3 regions for these TCR beta libraries. TCRdb recomputed calls from the multiplex PCR reads with MiXCR, one row per CDR3 protein. The sample contains 620,000 or so distinct CDR3 sequences, around 15% of which appear only once. Time point defined: newly diagnosed GD, antithyroid drugs for less than 3 months. The TCR library was made from RNA that had been extracted from PBMCs in TRIzol. The same data also went into a second study, on T cells in Graves' hyperthyroidism and ophthalmopathy.

The sequencing used peripheral blood mononuclear cells (PBMCs), collected at new diagnosis, from a patient treated with antithyroid drugs. These receptor sequences come from a woman in her 30s with Graves disease.

Ten or more counts support this clonotype. This chain connects TRBV5-1 to TRBJ2-7, with D maybe TRBD2 (6 bases). This CDR3 is built from 13 residues. The ends were cut back, 0 bases at V and 6 bases at J, with 10 bases in the middle. The germline gives CDR1 SGHRS, CDR2 YFSETQ. This CDR3 reads CASSLGFGSEQYF. CDR3 sequence (DNA): TGCGCCAGCAGCTTGGGCTTCGGGAGCGAGCAGTACTTC.

This clonotype was seen many times. This rearrangement joins TRBV12-3 or TRBV12-4 to TRBJ1-1; TRBD1 agrees at 7 bases. This CDR3 spans 16 amino acids. V was clipped by 6 bases and J by 2 bases; unmatched bases: 12. This CDR3 is CASRGTVYLDNTEAFF. CDR3 coding DNA: TGTGCCAGCAGGGGGACAGTTTATTTGGATAACACTGAAGCTTTCTTT.

This clonotype came up many times. The V call is TRBV28, the J call TRBJ1-1; 8 bases are a match to TRBD1. Unmatched junction bases numbered 4, after V lost 3 bases and J lost 13 bases. CDR3 size: 11 residues. CDR1 and CDR2 (germline): MDHEN, SYDVKM. CDR3 DNA sequence: TGTGCCAGCAGTTTGGGACAGGTTATTTTCTTT. Protein: CASSLGQVIFF.

This clonotype was seen more than once but under ten times. The V gene is TRBV18, the J gene TRBJ2-1; 12 bases map to TRBD1. Germline assignment: CDR1 KGHSH and CDR2 LQKENI. Germline trimming cut 3 bases from V and 15 bases from J; bases unmatched to any gene: 12. The CDR3 sequence is 15 residues long. Written as DNA, the CDR3 is TGTGCCAGCTCACCGGAGGGGACAGGGGGCAGTTCTATGTTCTTC. It is translated as CASSPEGTGGSSMFF.

This clonotype occurred many times. The chain has TRBV11-2 and TRBJ1-1, with D tentatively TRBD1 (5 bases). This CDR3 is built from 15 residues. The germline V gene encodes CDR1 SGHAT and CDR2 FQNNGV. V lost 5 bases to trimming and J lost 11 bases, with 24 bases between them. CDR3 amino acids: CASSQLGTALGLAFF. The CDR3 DNA sequence: TGTGCCAGCAGCCAACTGGGGACTGCTCTGGGTCTGGCTTTCTTT.

Note on this clonotype: A much larger clone is a single base away; this may be a read error. The chain uses TRBV6-1 and TRBJ2-1; D is possibly TRBD2 (6 bases). CDR3 length: 15 amino acids. CDR1 is MNHNS, CDR2 SASEGT, per germline. CDR3 in amino acids: CASTEMTSRRNGQFF. The CDR3 DNA is TGTGCCAGCACCGAAATGACTAGTCGCCGCAATGGGCAGTTCTTC.

Comment on this clonotype: This may come from a read error, since a much larger clone is one base off. The genes are TRBV6-2 or TRBV6-3 and TRBJ2-7; 16 bases are shared with TRBD2. Trimming took 5 bases from V and 1 from J; bases not matched to a gene: 11. This CDR3 has 19 amino acids. Germline assignment: CDR1 MNHEY and CDR2 SVGEGT. CDR3 bases: TGTGCCAGCAGTAGACGACCTCCGGGACTAGCGGGAGGGTCCTACGAGCAGTACTTC. Its protein product is CASSRRPPGLAGGSYEQYF.

This clonotype was counted at least ten times. The DNA of the CDR3 is TGTGCCAGCAGCCTCCTAAAGGGACGGATTAGGACCCTCCACTTT. It yields the protein CASSLLKGRIRTLHF. This sequence joins TRBV12-3 or TRBV12-4 and TRBJ1-6; a possible D gene is TRBD1 (5 bases). The germline V and J ends were trimmed by 6 bases and 14 bases, with 23 bases remaining between them. The CDR3 spans 15 residues.

This clonotype was found many times. V is TRBV7-9 and J is TRBJ2-7; 7 bases fit TRBD1. With 5 bases clipped from V and 6 bases from J, the junction kept 13 bases outside the gene matches. Germline CDR1 SEHNR, CDR2 FQNEAQ (reference sequence). The CDR3 covers 15 residues. The CDR3 protein is CASSPPNRGIVEQYF. The CDR3 DNA reads TGTGCCAGCAGCCCACCCAACAGGGGTATCGTCGAGCAGTACTTC.

This clonotype was counted only a few times. V and J are TRBV7-6 and TRBJ2-7; D remains ambiguous. The CDR3 consists of 12 residues. CDR1 is SGHVS and CDR2 is FNYEAQ in the germline V gene. The V end lost 2 bases, the J end lost 5 bases, and 7 bases lay between the germline ends. CDR3 nucleotide sequence: TGTGCCAGCAGCTTACCCTGGGACGAGCAGTACTTC. Protein: CASSLPWDEQYF.

This clonotype occurred many times. The V and J genes are TRBV5-1 and TRBJ2-1, with TRBD1 as a possible D gene (6 bases). Germline V gene data show CDR1 as SGHRS and CDR2 as YFSETQ. CDR3 length equals 14 residues. Trimming shortened V by 1 base and J by 2 bases, and 7 bases separated the two germline ends. Written as DNA, the CDR3 is TGCGCCAGCAGCTTGTGGGACACCTACAATGAGCAGTTCTTC. Protein product: CASSLWDTYNEQFF.

This clonotype was counted between two and nine times. A read error may be the cause here, since a much bigger clone is one base away. The chain couples TRBV2 to TRBJ1-2; D might be TRBD1 (5 bases). Trimming removed 1 base from V and 7 bases from J, with 13 bases in between. Germline V gene lookup returns CDR1 SNHLY and CDR2 FYNNEI. The CDR3 loop spans 14 amino acids. The CDR3 sequence: CASSEDTRGGGYTF. The CDR3 bases are TGTGCCAGCAGTGAAGATACAAGGGGAGGTGGCTACACCTTC.

There are a few counts of this clonotype. V is TRBV3-1 and J is TRBJ1-1; TRBD1 aligns across 9 bases. The germline gives CDR1 LGHDT, CDR2 YNNKEL (reference sequence). V lost 4 bases and J lost 3; bases outside the gene matches: 6. This CDR3 spans 15 amino acids. The CDR3 DNA reads as TGTGCCAGCAGCCCCCAACAGGGGGCGTACACTGAAGCTTTCTTT. Its translation is CASSPQQGAYTEAFF.

This clonotype was counted between two and nine times. The V gene is TRBV18, the J gene TRBJ2-1; a possible D gene is TRBD2 (6 bases). CDR1 KGHSH and CDR2 LQKENI come from the germline V gene. V was shortened by 6 bases and J by 0 bases, with 21 bases between the two germline ends. This CDR3 comprises 18 residues. In DNA form, the CDR3 reads TGTGCCAGCTCTACACCGCGGGGTGGCGGACTCTCCTACAATGAGCAGTTCTTC. It codes for CASSTPRGGGLSYNEQFF.

There are a few counts of this clonotype. The chain has TRBV3-1 and TRBJ2-3; 8 nucleotides match TRBD1. The V gene end was trimmed by 0 bases and the J gene end by 3 bases; junction bases not matched to a gene: 8. The CDR3 is made up of 17 amino acids. Germline V lookup: CDR1 LGHDT, CDR2 YNNKEL (reference sequence). The CDR3, as DNA: TGTGCCAGCAGCCAAGATTGGACAGGGTGGGAAACAGATACGCAGTATTTT. It is translated as CASSQDWTGWETDTQYF.

This clonotype was counted between two and nine times. V is TRBV4-1 and J is TRBJ1-4, with D perhaps TRBD1 (5 bases). Germline CDR1 reads MGHRA; CDR2 reads YSYEKL. Trimming pared 1 base from V and 4 bases from J, leaving 16 bases between. This CDR3 contains 17 residues. The CDR3 spells CASSQGVNRPGNEKLFF. For the CDR3, the DNA is TGCGCCAGCAGCCAAGGGGTGAACAGGCCGGGTAATGAAAAACTGTTTTTT.

This clonotype was found many times. The chain links TRBV28 to TRBJ2-7; D assignment may be TRBD1 or TRBD2 (5 bases each). The CDR3 is made up of 15 amino acids. Trimming cost V 6 bases and J 0 bases, with 15 bases left between them. The V gene's germline CDR1 is MDHEN and CDR2 SYDVKM. The DNA for the CDR3 is TGTGCCAGCAGCAACGGGGCCAAGTTCTCCTACGAGCAGTACTTC. It encodes CASSNGAKFSYEQYF.

The gene calls are TRBV27 and TRBJ2-7; the D is unclear. Trimming removed 7 bases from V and 2 bases from J, with 12 bases in between. The germline V gene encodes CDR1 MNHEY and CDR2 SMNVEV (reference sequence). The CDR3 spans 13 residues. The CDR3 DNA follows: TGTGCCAGCACCAATTCGTACACCTACGAGCAGTACTTC. Protein sequence: CASTNSYTYEQYF.

The V gene is TRBV19, the J gene TRBJ1-5; D perhaps matches TRBD1 (5 bases). Trimming removed 6 bases at V and 5 bases at J, with 20 bases between. The CDR3 loop spans 16 amino acids. CDR1 is LNHDA, CDR2 SQIVND, per germline (reference sequence). CDR3 residues: CASSLRDPTRDQPQHF. CDR3 coding DNA: TGTGCCAGTAGCCTCCGGGACCCAACGAGAGATCAGCCCCAGCATTTT. The entire variable domain, with the rest obtained from reference TRBV19 and TRBJ1-5, is as follows: DGGITQSPKYLFRKEGQNVTLSCEQNLNHDAMYWYRQDPGQGLRLIYYSQIVNDFQKGDIAEGYSVSREKKESFPLTVTSAQKNPTAFYLCASSLRDPTRDQPQHFGDGTRLSIL.

This chain connects TRBV19 to TRBJ2-1, with 8 bases identical to TRBD1. The germline V gene has CDR1 LNHDA and CDR2 SQIVND (reference sequence). V trimming: 9 bases; J trimming: 9 bases; junction bases outside the gene matches: 7. The CDR3 is 12 amino acids. The CDR3 is CASRTGWSEQFF. CDR3 bases: TGTGCCAGCAGGACAGGGTGGAGTGAGCAGTTCTTC.

There are many counts of this clonotype. The chain has TRBV28 and TRBJ1-4; no clear D gene. The CDR3 loop spans 15 amino acids. Trimming took 10 bases from V and 3 from J, leaving 18 bases between them. CDR1 is MDHEN and CDR2 is SYDVKM in the germline V gene. CDR3 protein: CAIMARWSANEKLFF. Written as DNA, the CDR3 is TGTGCCATCATGGCACGGTGGAGTGCTAATGAAAAACTGTTTTTT.

The table lists this clonotype with a few counts. The CDR3: CASSEWAANTEAFF. CDR3 in DNA: TGTGCCAGCAGTGAATGGGCAGCGAACACTGAAGCTTTCTTT. J is TRBJ1-1 and V is TRBV2; D remains unclear. Trimming removed 2 bases from V and 1 base from J, with 8 bases in between. The CDR3 spans 14 residues. Germline V gives CDR1 SNHLY, CDR2 FYNNEI.

The rearrangement links TRBV11-2 to TRBJ2-7, with 10 nucleotides matching TRBD2. V was clipped by 3 bases and J by 4 bases; unmatched bases: 9. The CDR3 loop spans 16 amino acids. Germline loops: CDR1 SGHAT, CDR2 FQNNGV. The CDR3 spells CASSFDSSGSLYEQYF. As DNA, the CDR3 is TGTGCCAGCAGCTTCGACTCTAGCGGGAGTTTGTACGAGCAGTACTTC.

This clonotype was seen many times. The chain employs TRBV7-9 and TRBJ1-1; the D is unclear. V was trimmed by 6 bases and J by 8 bases, leaving 10 bases between them. The CDR3 loop spans 11 amino acids. From germline, CDR1 is SEHNR and CDR2 FQNEAQ (reference sequence). Here the CDR3 reads CASSKTWEAFF. CDR3 sequence (DNA): TGTGCCAGCAGTAAGACCTGGGAAGCTTTCTTT.

J is TRBJ1-3 and V is TRBV19, with D perhaps matching TRBD1 (6 bases). Trimming removed 4 bases from V and 4 bases from J, with 8 bases in between. This CDR3 is built from 13 residues. The germline V gene encodes CDR1 LNHDA and CDR2 SQIVND (reference sequence). CDR3 amino acids: CASSTTGGNTIYF. The DNA for the CDR3 is TGTGCCAGTAGTACGACAGGCGGAAACACCATATATTTT.

Worth noting for this clonotype: A much larger clone is a single base away; this may be a read error. The genes are TRBV27 and TRBJ2-5; D gene unclear. Germline lookup yields CDR1 MNHEY and CDR2 SMNVEV (reference sequence). This CDR3 comprises 13 residues. The CDR3 DNA sequence: TGTGCCAGCAGTTTATACACCCAAGAGACCCGGTACTTC. This gives the protein CASSLYTQETRYF.

The J gene is TRBJ1-6, the V gene TRBV20-1, with a possible D match to TRBD1 (5 bases). The CDR3 length is 14 residues. V shed 1 base and J shed 10 bases, with 14 bases lying between them. Germline V gene sequence: CDR1 DFQATT, CDR2 SNEGSKA (reference sequence). The CDR3 DNA reads as TGCAGTGCTAGAGGAGCAGGAGCAGGGTCACCCCTCCACTTT. It translates to CSARGAGAGSPLHF.

The CDR3 loop reads CASTFFNQPQHF. DNA for the CDR3: TGTGCCAGCACCTTTTTCAATCAGCCCCAGCATTTT. V gene TRBV7-2 combines with J gene TRBJ1-5; D remains unclear. V was cut by 7 bases and J by 3 bases, with 7 bases left in between. From germline, CDR1 is SGHTA and CDR2 FQGNSA. This CDR3 region has 12 residues.

This chain connects TRBV30 to TRBJ1-5; D possibly corresponds to TRBD1 (6 bases). Germline V gives CDR1 GTSNPN, CDR2 SVGIG (reference sequence). The CDR3 runs 13 residues. V was cut by 2 bases and J by 9 bases, with 14 bases left in between. The CDR3, as DNA: TGTGCCTGGAGTACGACAGGCATACCGCCCCAGCATTTT. Protein sequence: CAWSTTGIPPQHF.